These 24 T cell receptor beta chains share one sample of origin, sequenced in a study of early T cells in non-severe SARS-CoV-2 infection. TCRdb redid the calling of the 5' RACE reads with MiXCR, one entry per CDR3 protein. The sample has 50,000 to 60,000 distinct CDR3 sequences; approximately 6.2% are singletons. Sequencing used whole blood. These receptors were obtained from an adult who was a healthcare worker with PCR-confirmed SARS-CoV-2 infection or an uninfected control (not recorded which).

There are many counts of this clonotype. V gene TRBV7-2 combines with J gene TRBJ1-1; D not certain. The length of the CDR3 is 15 residues. Trimming pared 7 bases from V and 4 bases from J, leaving 19 bases between. Germline V CDR1 and CDR2: SGHTA, FQGNSA. CDR3 loop: CASTSKAGLSTEAFF. The CDR3 DNA is TGTGCCAGCACAAGTAAGGCAGGATTGAGCACTGAAGCTTTCTTT.

Concerning this clonotype itself: Mismatch with germline at one junction end may stem from a read error. The CDR3 spells CASSRITGTSGGAAWIF. CDR3 nucleotide sequence: TGTGCCAGCAGCCGAATTACCGGGACTAGCGGGGGGGCCGCGTGGATCTTC. The chain links TRBV7-8 to TRBJ2-1; 16 nucleotides align to TRBD2. This CDR3 has 17 amino acids. Germline-derived CDR1 and CDR2 are SGHVS and FQNEAQ.

The table lists this clonotype with a few counts. V and J are TRBV2 and TRBJ2-2, with 11 bases identical to TRBD1. The CDR3 loop spans 16 amino acids. CDR1 and CDR2 (germline): SNHLY, FYNNEI. J lost 5 bases, V lost 7 bases, and 9 bases had no gene match. DNA for the CDR3: TGTGCCAGCAATTGGGACAGGGGGTTGAAAACCGGGGAGCTGTTTTTT. Its protein is CASNWDRGLKTGELFF.

This clonotype has only a few counts. V and J are TRBV6-5 and TRBJ2-7; TRBD1 is a possible D gene (5 bases). Germline V gives CDR1 MNHEY, CDR2 SVGAGI. V shed 5 bases and J shed 0 bases, with 14 bases lying between them. CDR3 length: 15 amino acids. CDR3 nucleotides: TGTGCCAGCAGTAACCGACAGAAAATCTCCTACGAGCAGTACTTC. The encoded protein is CASSNRQKISYEQYF.

V gene TRBV5-1 combines with J gene TRBJ1-5; possibly TRBD1 for D (5 bases). Trimming stripped 4 bases from V and 1 base from J, with 12 bases between. This CDR3 comprises 15 residues. Germline V gene lookup returns CDR1 SGHRS and CDR2 YFSETQ. The CDR3 DNA sequence: TGCGCCAGCAGCGAATGGGGCAGGAGCAATCAGCCCCAGCATTTT. Protein sequence: CASSEWGRSNQPQHF.

V and J are TRBV7-3 and TRBJ1-1; no reliable D call. In germline, CDR1 is SGHTA, CDR2 FQGTGA. The CDR3 runs to 13 residues. Trimming took 1 base from V and 8 from J, leaving 11 bases between them. CDR3 loop: CASSLNGREEAFF. The CDR3 DNA sequence: TGTGCCAGCAGCTTAAATGGGAGGGAGGAAGCTTTCTTT. Complete variable domain (other parts from reference TRBV7-3 and TRBJ1-1): GAGVSQTPSNKVTEKGKYVELRCDPISGHTALYWYRQSLGQGPEFLIYFQGTGAADDSGLPNDRFFAVRPEGSVSTLKIQRTERGDSAVYLCASSLNGREEAFFGQGTRLTVV.

At least ten counts were recorded for this clonotype. The rearrangement uses TRBV6-5 and TRBJ1-6; D is perhaps TRBD1 (6 bases). V gave up 2 bases and J gave up 12 bases, with 20 bases separating them. This CDR3 has 16 residues. Germline-derived CDR1 and CDR2 are MNHEY and SVGAGI. CDR3 loop: CASSYRGAGLDLPLHF. The DNA for the CDR3 is TGTGCCAGCAGTTACCGGGGGGCAGGGTTGGATCTACCCCTCCACTTT.

The V call is TRBV28, the J call TRBJ1-4, with 9 bases lining up with TRBD1. V trimming: 6 bases; J trimming: 11 bases; junction bases outside the gene matches: 19. This CDR3 region has 17 residues. From germline, CDR1 is MDHEN and CDR2 SYDVKM. The CDR3 sequence: CASRPAGTGTLRGKLFF. The CDR3 coding sequence is TGTGCCAGCAGGCCCGCCGGGACAGGGACTCTTCGGGGTAAACTGTTTTTT.

This clonotype came up many times. The V gene is TRBV7-9, the J gene TRBJ1-3, with TRBD1 as a possible D gene (6 bases). There are 15 residues in the CDR3. CDR1 is SEHNR and CDR2 is FQNEAQ in the germline V gene (reference sequence). The ends were cut back, 1 base at V and 6 bases at J, with 13 bases in the middle. CDR3: CASSLDTGAENTIYF. The CDR3, as DNA: TGTGCCAGCAGCTTAGACACGGGGGCTGAAAACACCATATATTTT.

This clonotype was seen only a few times. V usage is TRBV4-3 and J usage is TRBJ2-1; 8 bases are shared with TRBD1. Looked up from germline, CDR1 is LGHNA and CDR2 is YSLEER. The CDR3 runs to 14 residues. V lost 2 bases to trimming and J lost 4 bases; unmatched junction nucleotides: 1. The CDR3 spells CASSQWTGYNEQFF. CDR3 coding DNA: TGCGCCAGCAGCCAATGGACAGGGTACAATGAGCAGTTCTTC.

This clonotype was seen many times. The chain has TRBV29-1 and TRBJ2-5, with no clear D. Trimming removed 3 bases at V and 3 bases at J, with 14 bases between. Germline V gene lookup returns CDR1 SQVTM and CDR2 ANQGSEA. This CDR3 contains 14 residues. In DNA, the CDR3 is TGCAGCGTTGATAGGACGTCGAACGAAGAGACCCAGTACTTC. Its protein is CSVDRTSNEETQYF.

This clonotype was found many times. The rearrangement links TRBV20-1 to TRBJ2-5; D perhaps matches TRBD1 (5 bases). Trimming took 3 bases from V and 2 from J, leaving 13 bases between them. CDR3 length: 14 residues. Looked up from germline, CDR1 is DFQATT and CDR2 is SNEGSKA (reference sequence). CDR3 DNA: TGCAGTGCTAGTTATAGGGGCAAGCAAGAGACCCAGTACTTC. Translation gives CSASYRGKQETQYF.

The V call is TRBV28, the J call TRBJ2-7, with 7 bases lining up with TRBD1. In germline, CDR1 is MDHEN, CDR2 SYDVKM. The CDR3 covers 17 residues. J was trimmed by 0 bases and V by 6 bases; bases with no gene match: 14. For the CDR3, the DNA is TGTGCCAGCAGGGGAGCCCCAGGGGGTGCGGGCTCCTACGAGCAGTACTTC. Protein sequence: CASRGAPGGAGSYEQYF. The full variable domain, its missing parts supplied by reference TRBV28 and TRBJ2-7, is DVKVTQSSRYLVKRTGEKVFLECVQDMDHENMFWYRQDPGLGLRLIYFSYDVKMKEKGDIPEGYSVSREKKERFSLILESASTNQTSMYLCASRGAPGGAGSYEQYFGPGTRLTVT.

The genes are TRBV12-3 or TRBV12-4 and TRBJ2-7; D perhaps matches TRBD1 (6 bases). The CDR3 contains 12 residues. V lost 8 bases and J lost 3, with 11 bases in between. DNA for the CDR3: TGTGCCAGCTGTCCGGACAGCTACGAGCAGTACTTC. This codes for CASCPDSYEQYF.

This clonotype ranks as medium-sized (0.01 to 0.1%). This sequence joins TRBV20-1 and TRBJ1-6; TRBD1 agrees at 10 bases. With V trimmed by 0 bases and J by 8 bases, 13 bases remained unmatched. Germline V gene sequence: CDR1 DFQATT, CDR2 SNEGSKA (reference sequence). This CDR3 has 18 amino acids. The CDR3 sequence: CSARERQGARSPHSPLHF. The CDR3 DNA follows: TGCAGTGCTAGAGAACGACAGGGGGCTCGGTCCCCCCATTCACCCCTCCACTTT.

This clonotype occurred many times. One junction end does not reproduce the germline sequence, and a read error may be involved. The rearrangement links TRBV20-1 to TRBJ2-2; possibly TRBD1 for D (7 bases). The CDR3 is 14 amino acids. Germline CDR1 DFQATT, CDR2 SNEGSKA (reference sequence). CDR3 bases: TGCAGTGCTAGAGATCTTGTAGGGGGCGGGGAGCTTTTTTTT. This codes for CSARDLVGGGELFF.

This clonotype has at least ten counts. V usage is TRBV6-2 or TRBV6-3 and J usage is TRBJ2-5; tentatively, D is TRBD2 (6 bases). The CDR3 is 13 amino acids. CDR1 MNHEY and CDR2 SVGEGT come from the germline V gene. The V end was cut by 7 bases, the J end by 3 bases, with 12 bases between. The CDR3 here is CASTSPGEETQYF. The DNA of the CDR3 is TGTGCCAGCACTTCACCGGGGGAAGAGACCCAGTACTTC.

As regards this clonotype: A read error may explain this, as a much larger clone is one base away. The chain employs TRBV4-2 and TRBJ2-3; D gene unclear. The germline V gene has CDR1 LGHNA and CDR2 YNFKEQ. CDR3 size: 16 residues. Here the CDR3 reads CASGQEAFQEADTQYF. CDR3 DNA: TGTGCCAGCGGCCAAGAAGCCTTTCAAGAGGCAGATACGCAGTATTTT.

This clonotype was observed a handful of times. The rearrangement joins TRBV18 to TRBJ1-5; tentatively, D is TRBD1 (5 bases). Germline V gives CDR1 KGHSH, CDR2 LQKENI. The CDR3 loop spans 17 amino acids. Trimming cost V 0 bases and J 1 base, with 13 bases left between them. CDR3 protein: CASSPPRGRLSNQPQHF. The CDR3 DNA is TGTGCCAGCTCACCACCACGGGGCAGGTTAAGCAATCAGCCCCAGCATTTT.

Comments on this clonotype: This clone may be a read error of a much larger clone one base away. The chain couples TRBV6-2 or TRBV6-3 to TRBJ2-7; D assignment may be TRBD1 or TRBD2 (5 bases each). Trimming left V 2 bases short and J 2 bases short, with 13 bases between. This CDR3 spans 15 amino acids. CDR1 MNHEY and CDR2 SVGEGT come from the germline V gene. CDR3 nucleotides: TGTGCCAGCAGTTACCGGGACGGATATACCTACGAGCAGTACTTC. Amino acid sequence: CASSYRDGYTYEQYF.

This clonotype has a count of ten or more. The CDR3 spells CASGLGTTFYEQYF. CDR3 DNA: TGTGCCAGCGGACTCGGGACTACTTTCTACGAGCAGTACTTC. This chain joins TRBV7-2 and TRBJ2-7; 7 nucleotides align to TRBD2. Trimming at V came to 8 bases and at J to 3 bases, leaving 10 bases not matched to a gene. This CDR3 contains 14 residues. Germline CDR1 reads SGHTA; CDR2 reads FQGNSA.

At least ten counts were recorded for this clonotype. The chain recombines TRBV7-2 with TRBJ1-3; D uncertain. The CDR3 length is 15 residues. The germline V gene has CDR1 SGHTA and CDR2 FQGNSA. V was clipped by 6 bases and J by 0 bases, with 12 bases between them. The CDR3 DNA reads as TGTGCCAGCAGTGCAGCAACCGCCTCTGGAAACACCATATATTTT. It yields the protein CASSAATASGNTIYF.

CDR3 nucleotide sequence: TGTGCCAGCAGCTCACGGGACAGGGAAGAGACCCAGTACTTC. Its translation is CASSSRDREETQYF. The chain links TRBV7-6 to TRBJ2-5; TRBD1 aligns across 9 bases. Germline V CDR1 and CDR2: SGHVS, FNYEAQ. With V trimmed by 4 bases and J by 3 bases, 3 bases remained unmatched. The CDR3 consists of 14 residues.

Many counts were recorded for this clonotype. The gene calls are TRBV5-4 and TRBJ2-3, with D unclear. The CDR3 runs 16 residues. The germline V gene has CDR1 SGHNT and CDR2 YYREEE (reference sequence). The germline V and J ends were trimmed by 0 bases and 1 base, with 12 bases remaining between them. CDR3: CASSLEANRGTDTQYF. CDR3 coding DNA: TGTGCCAGCAGCTTGGAGGCCAATCGGGGCACAGATACGCAGTATTTT. Full variable domain (remainder filled in from reference TRBV5-4 and TRBJ2-3): ETGVTQSPTHLIKTRGQQVTLRCSSQSGHNTVSWYQQALGQGPQFIFQYYREEENGRGNFPPRFSGLQFPNYSSELNVNALELDDSALYLCASSLEANRGTDTQYFGPGTRLTVL.